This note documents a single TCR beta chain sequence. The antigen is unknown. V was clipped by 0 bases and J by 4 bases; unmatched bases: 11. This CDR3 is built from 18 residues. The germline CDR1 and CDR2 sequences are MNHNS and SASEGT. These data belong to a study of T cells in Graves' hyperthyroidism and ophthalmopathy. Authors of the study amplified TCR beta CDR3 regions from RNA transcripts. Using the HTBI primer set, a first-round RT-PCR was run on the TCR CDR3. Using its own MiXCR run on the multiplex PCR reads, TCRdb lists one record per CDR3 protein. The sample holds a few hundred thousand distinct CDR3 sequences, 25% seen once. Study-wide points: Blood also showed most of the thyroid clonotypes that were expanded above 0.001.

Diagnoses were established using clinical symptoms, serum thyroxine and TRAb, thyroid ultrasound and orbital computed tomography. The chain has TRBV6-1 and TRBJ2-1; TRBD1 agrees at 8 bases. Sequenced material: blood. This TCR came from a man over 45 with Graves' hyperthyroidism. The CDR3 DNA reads TGTGCCAGCAGTGAAGCGTGGAGAAGGACAGGGCTGTACAATGAGCAGTTCTTC. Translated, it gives CASSEAWRRTGLYNEQFF.